The clone carrying this T cell receptor (beta chain) was counted a few times. Its antigen is as yet unknown. The CDR3 spans 14 residues. The V and J ends lost 8 bases and 4 bases respectively, with 17 bases between them. Looked up from germline, CDR1 is SNHLY and CDR2 is FYNNEI. The entry originates in a study of cytomegalovirus exposure and HLA in healthy donors. Background on the study: Earlier sequencing of about 179 million T cells yielded around 120 million unique TCR beta sequences. Whole-study results and caveats: The study flagged some 180 TCR beta chains as cytomegalovirus-associated.

PCR primers comprised 60 Vbeta and 13 Jbeta primers. The repertoire was sequenced with immunoSEQ multiplex PCR; TCRdb's copy has only in-frame clones and lacks some. The table shows roughly 140,000 clones, with around 66% occurring only once. As for the donors, each was a healthy bone marrow donor. The clonotype comes from a young woman in good health and CMV-seropositive. Material for sequencing was PBMCs. The rearrangement uses TRBV2 and TRBJ1-1; D ambiguous. CDR3: CASSLGIVRTEAFF. The CDR3 nucleotides read TGTGCCAGCTCGCTCGGGATTGTGCGCACTGAAGCTTTCTTT.